One sample yielded the 10 T cell receptor beta chains listed below, sequenced in a study of post-analysis software for immune sequencing data. Every TCR beta cDNA library bore unique molecular identifiers. TCRdb re-called the PCR reads through MiXCR, storing one row per CDR3 protein. The table shows about 160,000 distinct CDR3 sequences, with under 40% occurring only once. The input for sequencing was blood, taken after autologous hematopoietic stem cell transplantation. The receptors derive from a girl aged 10-17 years with multiple sclerosis.

The chain uses TRBV29-1 and TRBJ2-5; 9 nucleotides agree with TRBD2. The V segment lost 4 bases and the J segment 2 bases; nucleotides outside the gene matches: 2. Germline V gene data show CDR1 as SQVTM and CDR2 as ANQGSEA. The CDR3 sequence is 13 residues long. CDR3 in amino acids: CSVGAGGQETQYF. In nucleotides, the CDR3 is TGCAGCGTTGGGGCGGGAGGGCAAGAGACCCAGTACTTC.

CDR3: CASSTRPGSPSTDTQYF. In nucleotides, the CDR3 is TGTGCCAGCAGCACACGCCCCGGGTCCCCGAGCACAGATACGCAGTATTTT. V gene TRBV11-1 combines with J gene TRBJ2-3; D call uncertain. Germline CDR1 reads SGHAT; CDR2 reads FQDESV (reference sequence). V was shortened by 5 bases and J by 0 bases, with 18 bases between the two germline ends. The CDR3 totals 17 residues.

This clonotype has just a few counts. The rearrangement uses TRBV9 and TRBJ1-1; D is unclear. V was clipped by 3 bases and J by 12 bases, with 18 bases between them. The germline CDR1 and CDR2 sequences are SGDLS and YYNGEE. The CDR3 is 13 residues long. This CDR3 is CASSGEYGPGTFF. CDR3 bases: TGTGCCAGCAGCGGGGAGTATGGTCCCGGGACTTTCTTT.

The genes are TRBV12-3 or TRBV12-4 and TRBJ2-4, with 9 bases aligning to TRBD1. Trimming at V came to 4 bases and at J to 15 bases, leaving 7 bases not matched to a gene. The CDR3 is 12 amino acids. CDR3 bases: TGTGCCAGCAGTTCACAGGGGGCTCAGTGGTACTTC. As protein: CASSSQGAQWYF.

Here the CDR3 reads CASSFPTLAGGEETQYF. Here the CDR3 DNA reads TGTGCCAGCAGTTTCCCCACACTAGCGGGAGGAGAAGAGACCCAGTACTTC. The rearrangement uses TRBV28 and TRBJ2-5, with 12 bases matching TRBD2. Unmatched junction bases numbered 8, after V lost 3 bases and J lost 3 bases. The CDR3 spans 17 residues. Looked up from germline, CDR1 is MDHEN and CDR2 is SYDVKM.

In this sample, this clonotype turned up a few times. CDR3 in amino acids: CASSQDLGETDTQYF. Here the CDR3 DNA reads TGTGCCAGCAGCCAAGATTTGGGGGAGACAGATACGCAGTATTTT. This rearrangement joins TRBV14 to TRBJ2-3; D possibly matches TRBD1 or TRBD2 (5 bases each). Germline V gene sequence: CDR1 SGHDN, CDR2 FVKESK. V dropped 0 bases and J dropped 3 bases, with 10 bases sitting between them. This CDR3 has 15 residues.

The chain couples TRBV7-8 to TRBJ1-1, with 12 bases lining up with TRBD1. Germline CDR1 SGHVS, CDR2 FQNEAQ. J gave up 2 bases and V 3 bases, and 1 base lay outside the gene matches. This CDR3 comprises 15 residues. Written as DNA, the CDR3 is TGTGCCAGCAGCTTGGGACAGGGGGCCAACACTGAAGCTTTCTTT. Translating it yields CASSLGQGANTEAFF.

This clonotype was counted a few times. DNA for the CDR3: TGCAGTGCTAGGGTGACGGGACAGGGGGCGGTCGGCTATGGCTACACCTTC. This gives the protein CSARVTGQGAVGYGYTF. The chain carries TRBV20-1 and TRBJ1-2, with 12 bases aligning to TRBD1. CDR1 is DFQATT and CDR2 is SNEGSKA in the germline V gene (reference sequence). CDR3 length: 17 residues. J was trimmed by 4 bases and V by 3 bases; bases with no gene match: 12.

V gene TRBV5-1 combines with J gene TRBJ2-6; D gene unclear. The CDR3 runs 15 residues. Trimming shortened V by 3 bases and J by 2 bases, and 9 bases separated the two germline ends. The germline V gene has CDR1 SGHRS and CDR2 YFSETQ. The chain's CDR3 is CASSSSVAGANVLTF. The DNA of the CDR3 is TGCGCCAGCAGCTCTTCTGTGGCTGGGGCCAACGTCCTGACTTTC.

This clonotype was detected a few times. The gene calls are TRBV4-2 and TRBJ1-6; weak D call: TRBD1 (6 bases). CDR1 LGHNA and CDR2 YNFKEQ come from the germline V gene. V lost 0 bases to trimming and J lost 8 bases, with 11 bases between them. This CDR3 region has 15 residues. The CDR3 is CASSQDVGGHSPLHF. The CDR3 DNA reads TGTGCCAGCAGCCAAGACGTGGGGGGGCATTCACCCCTCCACTTT.